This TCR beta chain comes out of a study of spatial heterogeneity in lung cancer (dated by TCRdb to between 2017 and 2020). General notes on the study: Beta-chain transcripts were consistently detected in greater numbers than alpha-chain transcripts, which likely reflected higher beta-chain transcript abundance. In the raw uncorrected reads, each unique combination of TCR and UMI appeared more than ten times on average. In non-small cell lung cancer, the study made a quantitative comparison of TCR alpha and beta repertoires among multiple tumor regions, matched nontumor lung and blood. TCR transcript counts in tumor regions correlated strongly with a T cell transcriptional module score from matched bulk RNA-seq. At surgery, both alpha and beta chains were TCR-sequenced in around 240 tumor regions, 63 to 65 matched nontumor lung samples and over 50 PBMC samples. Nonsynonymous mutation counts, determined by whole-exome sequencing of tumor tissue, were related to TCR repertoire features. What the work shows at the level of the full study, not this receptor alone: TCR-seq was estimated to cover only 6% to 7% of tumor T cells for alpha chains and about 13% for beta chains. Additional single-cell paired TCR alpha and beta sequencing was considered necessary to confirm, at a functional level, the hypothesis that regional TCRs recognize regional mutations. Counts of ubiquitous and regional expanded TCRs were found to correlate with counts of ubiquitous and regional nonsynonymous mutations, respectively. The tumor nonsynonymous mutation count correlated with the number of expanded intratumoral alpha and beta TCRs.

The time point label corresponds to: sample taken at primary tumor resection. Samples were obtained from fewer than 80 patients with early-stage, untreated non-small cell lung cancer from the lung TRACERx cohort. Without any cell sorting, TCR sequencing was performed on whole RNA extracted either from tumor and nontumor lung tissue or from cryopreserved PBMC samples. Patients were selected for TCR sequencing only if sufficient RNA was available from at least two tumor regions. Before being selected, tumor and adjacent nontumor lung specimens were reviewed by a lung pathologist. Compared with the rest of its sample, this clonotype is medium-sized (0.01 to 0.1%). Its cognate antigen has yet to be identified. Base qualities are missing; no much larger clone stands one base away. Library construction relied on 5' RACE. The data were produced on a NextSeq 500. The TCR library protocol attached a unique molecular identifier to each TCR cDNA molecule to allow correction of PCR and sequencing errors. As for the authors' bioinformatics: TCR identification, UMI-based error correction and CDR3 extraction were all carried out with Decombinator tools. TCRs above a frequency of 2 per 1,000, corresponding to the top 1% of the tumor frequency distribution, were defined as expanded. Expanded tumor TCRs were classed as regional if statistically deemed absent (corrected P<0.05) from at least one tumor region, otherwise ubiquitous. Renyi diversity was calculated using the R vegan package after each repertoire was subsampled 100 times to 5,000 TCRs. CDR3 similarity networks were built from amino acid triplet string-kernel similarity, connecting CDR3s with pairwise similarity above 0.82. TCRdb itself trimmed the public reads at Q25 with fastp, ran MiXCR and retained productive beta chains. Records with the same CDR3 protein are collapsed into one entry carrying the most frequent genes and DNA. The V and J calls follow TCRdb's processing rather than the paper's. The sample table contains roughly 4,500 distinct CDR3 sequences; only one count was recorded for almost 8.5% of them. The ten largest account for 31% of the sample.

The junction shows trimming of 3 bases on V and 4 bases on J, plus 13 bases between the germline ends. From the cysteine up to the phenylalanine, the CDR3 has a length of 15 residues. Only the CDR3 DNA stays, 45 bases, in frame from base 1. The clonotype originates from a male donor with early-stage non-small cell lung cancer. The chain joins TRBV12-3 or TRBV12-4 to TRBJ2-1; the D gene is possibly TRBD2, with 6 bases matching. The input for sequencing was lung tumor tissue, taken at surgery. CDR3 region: CASSLGQGGYNEQFF. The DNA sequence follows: TGTGCCAGCAGTTTGGGCCAGGGAGGTTACAATGAGCAGTTCTTC.